In its sample, the clone carrying this T cell receptor beta chain was seen a few times. Its target is unknown. The sample comes from a study of CD8 T cells in ankylosing spondylitis. Whole-study results and caveats: Disease-linked clones were found to be CD8+ and relatively rare in peripheral blood.

TCRdb reprocessed the 5' RACE reads via MiXCR and lists one record per CDR3 protein. The table shows approximately 150,000 distinct CDR3 sequences, with approximately 9.9% occurring only once. The V gene lost 10 bases and the J gene lost 6 bases, with 14 bases spanning the gap. Looked up from germline, CDR1 is MGHDK and CDR2 is SYGVNS. The CDR3 length is 12 residues. Sequencing used blood, either unsorted or a sorted T cell fraction (not recorded which). The sequence was obtained from a female donor with ankylosing spondylitis or in good health (not recorded which). The rearrangement joins TRBV25-1 to TRBJ2-3; tentatively, D is TRBD2 (5 bases). The CDR3 loop reads CATNVPGDTQYF. The CDR3 DNA reads as TGTGCCACCAATGTACCGGGGGATACGCAGTATTTT.